This T cell receptor beta chain was documented in a study of blood T cell repertoires in COVID-19 (TCRdb year 2020). Notes on the research overall: Samples covering the acute and convalescent phases of COVID-19 were provided by collaborators in the United States, Italy and Spain. Samples were obtained from the ongoing ImmuneRACE study (first 160 participants) and from 1,254 subjects provided by 6 global collaborators. The repertoires were made available in a free public database intended to serve as a resource for research on the immune response to SARS-CoV-2. The dataset comprised deeply sampled blood TCRbeta repertoires from subjects exposed to, actively infected with, or recovered from COVID-19. The prospective study material was composed of cDNA or gDNA derived from T cells, B-cell-depleted T cells, or PBMCs. Where available, HLA class I and class II types were taken from metadata supplied by the sample provider and were not determined by assay-based typing. Sample metadata almost always included a de-identified subject ID, COVID-19 status, age in years and sex.

For this clone: Its antigen is still unknown. There are no base qualities to consult, and no much larger clone falls within one base.

Including the terminal cysteine and phenylalanine, the CDR3 comprises 13 residues. The sequence is cut down to CDR3 DNA, 39 bases in frame from base 1. The germline V gene encodes CDR1 SGHRS and CDR2 YFSETQ. Trimming removed 1 base from V and 1 base from J, leaving 6 bases between the germline ends. Participants in the prospective study were enrolled through a virtual design, were aged about 18 to 100 years, and lived in 24 United States geographic areas. Cohort assignment in the prospective study relied on participant-reported clinical history from a screening survey and a study questionnaire. Recovered participants in ImmuneRACE Cohort 3 were defined as having two consecutive negative NP/OP PCR tests, clearance from a healthcare professional, or resolution of symptoms. Mobile phlebotomists in the prospective study collected whole blood, serum and a nasopharyngeal or oropharyngeal swab from every participant. Additional blood draws and questionnaires over a roughly two-month period could optionally be provided by prospective study participants. Blood samples from the prospective study were shipped frozen or at room temperature prior to DNA extraction.

Paper-wide results and their limitations: Clinical and demographic metadata were provided uncurated, with the amount varying by source and participant.

The immunoSEQ Assay, a bias-controlled multiplex PCR, was used to amplify TCRbeta CDR3 regions from genomic DNA. The authors' analysis ran thus. The number of nucleated cells in each sample was estimated from the amplification of reference gene primers within the assay. Sequence reads were collapsed and filtered to measure the absolute abundance of every unique TCRbeta CDR3 rearrangement. For each sample, productive Simpson clonality was calculated as the square root of Simpson's diversity index across productive rearrangements. Sourced from immuneACCESS, this table was stored by TCRdb with only in-frame sequences that have V and J called. A share of the clones is absent; for the studies checked, an unresolved V gene accounts for under half, and the remainder has no known explanation. V, J and clone size reflect that table, while D and trimming were determined from the DNA. This sample has 190,000 or so clones in its table, and roughly 80% of those were observed once. The top ten constitute 12% of the sample.

The V gene is TRBV5-1 and the J gene is TRBJ2-7, and TRBD1 may be the D gene, going by 6 matching bases. The sequence was obtained from a man aged 35-49 years who had recovered from COVID-19. What was sequenced was PBMCs or T cells enriched from blood (not recorded which). The DNA sequence is TGCGCCAGCAGCTTGACAGGGTCCTACGAGCAGTACTTC. Its product reads: CASSLTGSYEQYF.